These 20 T cell receptor beta chains share one sample of origin, sequenced in a study of radiotherapy plus CTLA-4 blockade in lung cancer. Produced via immunoSEQ multiplex PCR; TCRdb's table is partial and in-frame only. Found here are around 77,000 clones, roughly 69% of them singletons; the top ten hold 9.5% to 10%. The input for sequencing was peripheral blood, taken from a patient treated with radiotherapy plus ipilimumab. The receptors stem from a human donor with non-small cell lung cancer whose response to radiotherapy plus ipilimumab could not be evaluated.

A word on this clone: Sequence at one end of the junction differs from germline and may be a read error. At the DNA level, this CDR3 is encoded by other sequences in the same sample as well. V is TRBV28 and J is TRBJ1-5, with TRBD1 as a possible D gene (5 bases). Germline CDR1 MDHEN, CDR2 SYDVKM. The CDR3 has 15 amino acids. Written as DNA, the CDR3 is TGTGCCAGCAGCTTATTGGTACAGGGCAATCAGCCCCAGCATTTT. It yields the protein CASSLLVQGNQPQHF.

This clone has just a few counts. The genes are TRBV19 and TRBJ1-1; unclear D gene. The V gene lost 5 bases and the J gene lost 0 bases, with 19 bases spanning the gap. This CDR3 has 17 residues. The V gene's germline CDR1 is LNHDA and CDR2 SQIVND (reference sequence). CDR3 residues: CASSGSRVRGMNTEAFF. CDR3 nucleotides: TGTGCCAGTAGTGGGAGTAGGGTGAGAGGAATGAACACTGAAGCTTTCTTT.

This clone was seen a single time. J is TRBJ2-1 and V is TRBV6-5; TRBD1 aligns across 9 bases. The CDR3 is made up of 15 amino acids. V trimming: 0 bases; J trimming: 10 bases; junction bases outside the gene matches: 7. Germline lookup yields CDR1 MNHEY and CDR2 SVGAGI. The CDR3 sequence: CASSYSAQGAGEQFF. The CDR3, as DNA: TGTGCCAGCAGTTACTCGGCACAGGGGGCAGGGGAGCAGTTCTTC.

In its sample, this clone was seen a few times. The gene calls are TRBV6-5 and TRBJ2-1, with 9 bases matching TRBD1. Germline CDR1 and CDR2: MNHEY and SVGAGI. V dropped 7 bases and J dropped 8; count of bases not matched to a gene: 12. The CDR3 length is 15 residues. CDR3 in DNA: TGTGCCAGCACCACTCCGACAGGGGGATGGGATGAGCAGTTCTTC. Its protein is CASTTPTGGWDEQFF.

This clone was recorded once. A junction boundary mismatches the germline segment, possibly from a read error. The rearrangement uses TRBV6-6 and TRBJ1-4; no clear D gene. Germline V gives CDR1 MNHNY, CDR2 SVGAGI (reference sequence). This CDR3 is built from 15 residues. The CDR3 spells CVSSRPTGTNEKLFF. The CDR3 DNA sequence: TGTGTCAGCAGTCGCCCGACTGGGACTAATGAAAAACTGTTTTTT.

Notes on this clone: At one of its ends the junction is not consistent with the germline gene, which may arise from a read error. The chain links TRBV19 to TRBJ2-4; 7 nucleotides match TRBD1. The CDR3 loop spans 15 amino acids. Germline lookup yields CDR1 LNHDA and CDR2 SQIVND (reference sequence). CDR3 residues: CASSVDRAVKNIQYF. CDR3 coding DNA: TGTGCCAGTAGTGTAGACAGGGCGGTCAAAAACATTCAGTACTTC. Filled out from reference TRBV19 and TRBJ2-4, the complete variable domain reads DGGITQSPKYLFRKEGQNVTLSCEQNLNHDAMYWYRQDPGQGLRLIYYSQIVNDFQKGDIAEGYSVSREKKESFPLTVTSAQKNPTAFYLCASSVDRAVKNIQYFGAGTRLSVL.

The V and J genes are TRBV5-1 and TRBJ2-1, with 7 bases fitting TRBD2. Unmatched junction bases numbered 9, after V lost 2 bases and J lost 10 bases. Germline V lookup: CDR1 SGHRS, CDR2 YFSETQ. This CDR3 is 14 amino acids long. The CDR3 sequence: CASSFDPASGEQFF. CDR3 in DNA: TGCGCCAGCAGCTTCGACCCGGCTAGCGGAGAGCAGTTCTTC.

This clone came up a few times. The gene calls are TRBV19 and TRBJ2-6; 9 nucleotides align to TRBD2. This CDR3 is 16 amino acids long. Trimming took 8 bases from V and 0 from J; bases not matched to a gene: 5. CDR1 LNHDA and CDR2 SQIVND come from the germline V gene (reference sequence). The CDR3 reads CASLAGFPSGANVLTF. The DNA of the CDR3 is TGTGCCAGTCTAGCGGGATTTCCCTCTGGGGCCAACGTCCTGACTTTC.

This clone appeared once. The genes are TRBV2 and TRBJ2-1, with 10 bases identical to TRBD2. CDR1 and CDR2 from the germline V gene are SNHLY and FYNNEI. This CDR3 has 20 residues. Trimming removed 6 bases from V and 4 bases from J; junction bases left unmatched: 21. The CDR3 sequence is CASRGWTSGRAGVSYNEQFF. Here the CDR3 DNA reads TGTGCCAGCAGGGGGTGGACTAGCGGCCGAGCCGGTGTGTCTTACAATGAGCAGTTCTTC.

The chain carries TRBV7-9 and TRBJ2-1; 7 nucleotides match TRBD1. V lost 1 base and J lost 7; bases outside the gene matches: 7. The CDR3 length is 15 residues. Germline loops: CDR1 SEHNR, CDR2 FQNEAQ (reference sequence). CDR3 in amino acids: CASSLVGQGENEQFF. The CDR3 nucleotides read TGTGCCAGCAGCTTAGTAGGGCAGGGGGAGAATGAGCAGTTCTTC.

This chain links TRBV10-1 with TRBJ1-2; the D gene is possibly TRBD1 (6 bases). CDR1 and CDR2 from the germline V gene are WNHNN and SYGVQD (reference sequence). Trimming took off 5 bases at V and 3 bases at J, with 10 bases between the two ends. The CDR3 loop spans 13 amino acids. The CDR3 region has the DNA TGCGCCAGCAGTCGTTCAGGGGACTATGGCTACACCTTC. Amino acids: CASSRSGDYGYTF.

This clone was detected only a few times. The chain recombines TRBV5-1 with TRBJ2-2; TRBD1 matches 9 bases. V lost 2 bases and J lost 7; bases outside the gene matches: 6. CDR1 is SGHRS, CDR2 YFSETQ, per germline. The CDR3 totals 15 residues. In DNA form, the CDR3 reads TGCGCCAGCAGCTTCGACAGGGGGATGGACGGGGAGCTGTTTTTT. Protein: CASSFDRGMDGELFF.

This clone was detected only once. The rearrangement links TRBV7-9 to TRBJ1-4, with TRBD1 identical over 7 bases. Germline V lookup: CDR1 SEHNR, CDR2 FQNEAQ (reference sequence). The CDR3 sequence is 14 residues long. V lost 6 bases and J lost 9; bases outside the gene matches: 10. This CDR3 is CASSLRDSPQKLFF. The CDR3 DNA reads as TGTGCCAGCAGTCTCCGGGACAGCCCTCAAAAACTGTTTTTT.

This chain uses TRBV28 with TRBJ2-3, with 9 nucleotides matching TRBD1. The CDR3 consists of 15 residues. The V gene's germline CDR1 is MDHEN and CDR2 SYDVKM. Trimming cost V 8 bases and J 4 bases; bases outside gene matches: 10. The CDR3 is CASGPGTGNPDTQYF. Written as DNA, the CDR3 is TGTGCCAGCGGGCCCGGGACAGGGAATCCAGATACGCAGTATTTT. The whole variable domain, remainder taken from reference TRBV28 and TRBJ2-3, is DVKVTQSSRYLVKRTGEKVFLECVQDMDHENMFWYRQDPGLGLRLIYFSYDVKMKEKGDIPEGYSVSREKKERFSLILESASTNQTSMYLCASGPGTGNPDTQYFGPGTRLTVL.

The chain couples TRBV4-3 to TRBJ1-1, with 9 bases matching TRBD1. The CDR3 totals 15 residues. V was pared by 1 base and J by 1 base, with 1 base of the junction left unmatched. Looked up from germline, CDR1 is LGHNA and CDR2 is YSLEER. The CDR3 DNA sequence: TGCGCCAGCAGCCAAGTACAGGGGGCGAACACTGAAGCTTTCTTT. Protein sequence: CASSQVQGANTEAFF.

The DNA for the CDR3 is TGTGCCAGCAGTTTACCGTCAACAGGGTCCGGGGAGCTGTTTTTT. Translated, it gives CASSLPSTGSGELFF. The rearrangement uses TRBV28 and TRBJ2-2, with D tentatively TRBD1 (6 bases). Trimming removed 2 bases at V and 6 bases at J, with 13 bases between. Germline V gives CDR1 MDHEN, CDR2 SYDVKM. This CDR3 region has 15 residues.

The chain has TRBV28 and TRBJ1-2, with D maybe TRBD1 (6 bases). CDR3 length equals 14 residues. Germline CDR1 reads MDHEN; CDR2 reads SYDVKM. V gave up 2 bases and J gave up 4 bases, with 11 bases separating them. In DNA, the CDR3 is TGTGCCAGCAGTTTAGTGGGGGCTGTCTATGGCTACACCTTC. It specifies CASSLVGAVYGYTF.

The chain recombines TRBV28 with TRBJ2-7; 10 bases map to TRBD2. There are 19 residues in the CDR3. Germline loops: CDR1 MDHEN, CDR2 SYDVKM. The V segment lost 3 bases and the J segment 0 bases; nucleotides outside the gene matches: 14. CDR3 sequence: CASSFPDLGLAESSYEQYF. The CDR3 DNA reads TGTGCCAGCAGTTTCCCCGACCTTGGACTAGCGGAGAGCTCCTACGAGCAGTACTTC.

The chain is built from TRBV11-3 and TRBJ2-7, with TRBD1 matching 10 bases. V shed 1 base, J shed 4 bases, and the junction held 10 bases outside the gene matches. Germline lookup yields CDR1 SGHNT and CDR2 YENEEA. The CDR3 runs 17 residues. The CDR3 DNA reads TGTGCCAGCAGCTTAGTCCTGGAGAGACAGGGGGCTTACGAGCAGTACTTC. Amino acids: CASSLVLERQGAYEQYF.

For the CDR3, the DNA is TGTGCTAGTGGTACCGGGACTAGCGGGAGGGCAGATACGCAGTATTTT. Amino acids: CASGTGTSGRADTQYF. The chain recombines TRBV12-5 with TRBJ2-3; TRBD2 matches 16 bases. The CDR3 runs 16 residues. The V and J ends lost 5 bases and 4 bases, in that order; junction bases with no gene match: 3. Germline V CDR1 and CDR2: LGHNT, FRNRAP. The full variable domain, in which reference TRBV12-5 and TRBJ2-3 provide the parts outside the CDR3, is DARVTQTPRHKVTEMGQEVTMRCQPILGHNTVFWYRQTMMQGLELLAYFRNRAPLDDSGMPKDRFSAEMPDATLATLKIQPSEPRDSAVYFCASGTGTSGRADTQYFGPGTRLTVL.